These 23 T cell receptor beta chains were sequenced from one sample in a study of blood T cell repertoires in COVID-19. Sequencing was performed with immunoSEQ multiplex PCR; in TCRdb, only in-frame clones are kept and a portion is missing. Of about 140,000 clones in the sample, approximately 80% were seen once. The material sequenced was peripheral blood. The receptors were sampled from a human donor in a cohort sampled during active COVID-19.

The chain combines TRBV5-4 with TRBJ1-4; 8 nucleotides align to TRBD1. The CDR3 runs 15 residues. J gave up 4 bases and V 4 bases, and 6 bases lay outside the gene matches. Germline lookup yields CDR1 SGHNT and CDR2 YYREEE (reference sequence). CDR3 protein: CASSNDRGGNEKLFF. CDR3 sequence (DNA): TGTGCCAGCAGCAACGACAGGGGTGGTAATGAAAAACTGTTTTTT.

CDR3 nucleotides: TGTGCCACCAGCAGGAGGACTAGCGGGACGATCGGGGAGCTGTTTTTT. Encoded protein: CATSRRTSGTIGELFF. V is TRBV15 and J is TRBJ2-2; 12 bases are shared with TRBD2. The germline gives CDR1 LNHNV, CDR2 YYDKDF (reference sequence). The CDR3 has 16 amino acids. V dropped 3 bases and J dropped 7; count of bases not matched to a gene: 6.

The gene calls are TRBV18 and TRBJ2-7; 12 positions agree with TRBD2. The V gene's germline CDR1 is KGHSH and CDR2 LQKENI. The CDR3 contains 15 residues. The V gene end was trimmed by 5 bases and the J gene end by 4 bases; junction bases not matched to a gene: 6. The CDR3 loop is CASSATSGSGYEQYF. CDR3 in DNA: TGTGCCAGCTCAGCGACTAGCGGGAGTGGTTACGAGCAGTACTTC.

J is TRBJ2-1 and V is TRBV11-2; possible D gene TRBD1, 5 bases. Per the germline V gene, CDR1 is SGHAT and CDR2 is FQNNGV. This CDR3 contains 15 residues. V lost 7 bases and J lost 6, with 19 bases in between. The CDR3 reads CASTDRGGVGNEQFF. CDR3 coding DNA: TGTGCCAGCACCGATAGGGGTGGGGTTGGCAATGAGCAGTTCTTC.

The table lists this clone with a few counts. The V call is TRBV28, the J call TRBJ1-2, with 7 nucleotides matching TRBD1. The CDR3 consists of 15 residues. Trimming cost V 4 bases and J 0 bases; bases outside gene matches: 5. Germline CDR1 and CDR2: MDHEN and SYDVKM. The CDR3 protein is CASSSQGYANYGYTF. DNA for the CDR3: TGTGCCAGCAGTTCACAGGGGTATGCTAACTATGGCTACACCTTC.

Here the CDR3 DNA reads TGTGCCAGCAGCCTCGGGAGGACCGGGGCCACCGGGGAGCTGTTTTTT. Translation gives CASSLGRTGATGELFF. V gene TRBV7-3 combines with J gene TRBJ2-2; 7 bases are shared with TRBD2. With V trimmed by 5 bases and J by 4 bases, 10 bases remained unmatched. This CDR3 region has 16 residues. CDR1 and CDR2 (germline): SGHTA, FQGTGA.

The chain is built from TRBV20-1 and TRBJ2-5; 8 bases are shared with TRBD1. The CDR3 length is 16 residues. J was trimmed by 4 bases and V by 3 bases; bases with no gene match: 13. CDR1 is DFQATT and CDR2 is SNEGSKA in the germline V gene (reference sequence). This chain's CDR3 is CSASFAQGATVETQYF. The CDR3 DNA is TGCAGTGCTAGTTTCGCCCAGGGGGCGACAGTAGAGACCCAGTACTTC.

This clone was observed a handful of times. The rearrangement joins TRBV28 to TRBJ2-2; D might be TRBD1 (5 bases). Deletions cut 8 bases from V and 0 bases from J, with 13 bases between. The CDR3 totals 15 residues. The germline gives CDR1 MDHEN, CDR2 SYDVKM. The CDR3 DNA reads TGTGCCAGCTCCCCCAGGACACCGAACACCGGGGAGCTGTTTTTT. Amino acids: CASSPRTPNTGELFF. Looking up the rest from reference TRBV28 and TRBJ2-2 gives the full variable domain: DVKVTQSSRYLVKRTGEKVFLECVQDMDHENMFWYRQDPGLGLRLIYFSYDVKMKEKGDIPEGYSVSREKKERFSLILESASTNQTSMYLCASSPRTPNTGELFFGEGSRLTVL.

This clone has just a few counts. The rearrangement links TRBV5-1 to TRBJ2-7; 9 bases line up with TRBD2. CDR3 length: 16 amino acids. CDR1 SGHRS and CDR2 YFSETQ come from the germline V gene. The V segment lost 3 bases and the J segment 7 bases; nucleotides outside the gene matches: 14. As DNA, the CDR3 is TGCGCCAGCAGCTCCTCCTTAGCGGGAGCATTGGTTGAGCAGTACTTC. Translation gives CASSSSLAGALVEQYF.

In this sample, this clone turned up many times. In the same sample, other DNA sequences code for this CDR3. The V and J genes are TRBV30 and TRBJ2-7, with 7 nucleotides matching TRBD2. CDR3 size: 11 residues. CDR1 is GTSNPN and CDR2 is SVGIG in the germline V gene (reference sequence). V was clipped by 3 bases and J by 4 bases; unmatched bases: 0. CDR3 amino acids: CAWSGGYEQYF. In DNA form, the CDR3 reads TGTGCCTGGAGCGGGGGGTACGAGCAGTACTTC.

V is TRBV6-5 and J is TRBJ2-3, with D hard to call. V was shortened by 2 bases and J by 2 bases, with 14 bases between the two germline ends. The CDR3 length is 16 residues. Germline-derived CDR1 and CDR2 are MNHEY and SVGAGI. The CDR3: CASSYERIFYTDTQYF. DNA of the CDR3: TGTGCCAGCAGTTACGAGAGAATCTTTTACACAGATACGCAGTATTTT.

The CDR3 DNA reads as TGTGCCAGCAGCTTTGGGGCAGTAACTAATGAAAAACTGTTTTTT. This translates into CASSFGAVTNEKLFF. This chain connects TRBV7-8 to TRBJ1-4; D may be TRBD1 (5 bases). The CDR3 is 15 residues long. Germline-derived CDR1 and CDR2 are SGHVS and FQNEAQ. V was shortened by 3 bases and J by 1 base, with 9 bases between the two germline ends. The full variable domain, its missing parts supplied by reference TRBV7-8 and TRBJ1-4, is GAGVSQSPRYKVAKRGQDVALRCDPISGHVSLFWYQQALGQGPEFLTYFQNEAQLDKSGLPSDRFFAERPEGSVSTLKIQRTQQEDSAVYLCASSFGAVTNEKLFFGSGTQLSVL.

The rearrangement links TRBV19 to TRBJ1-2; D may be TRBD1 (6 bases). The germline V and J ends were trimmed by 3 bases and 5 bases, with 19 bases remaining between them. The CDR3 consists of 16 residues. Germline V gene sequence: CDR1 LNHDA, CDR2 SQIVND (reference sequence). The DNA for the CDR3 is TGTGCCAGTAGTATCCTAGCGGACAGTACTACTTATGGCTACACCTTC. Protein sequence: CASSILADSTTYGYTF.

V usage is TRBV7-3 and J usage is TRBJ1-4, with TRBD1 identical over 7 bases. This CDR3 contains 16 residues. V was pared by 3 bases and J by 7 bases, with 11 bases of the junction left unmatched. Germline values: CDR1 SGHTA, CDR2 FQGTGA. CDR3: CASSLTDRRVIEKLFF. CDR3 nucleotides: TGTGCCAGCAGCTTGACGGACAGGAGGGTTATTGAAAAACTGTTTTTT.

This clone was detected once. The chain uses TRBV5-6 and TRBJ2-7, with 7 nucleotides matching TRBD1. The V gene's germline CDR1 is SGHDT and CDR2 YYEEEE. The V segment lost 4 bases and the J segment 7 bases; nucleotides outside the gene matches: 17. The CDR3 is 16 amino acids. The CDR3 is CASSESPGTDPWEQYF. CDR3 sequence (DNA): TGTGCCAGCAGCGAATCCCCCGGGACAGACCCGTGGGAGCAGTACTTC.

The rearrangement links TRBV19 to TRBJ1-4; weak D call: TRBD1 (6 bases). CDR3 size: 13 residues. V dropped 5 bases and J dropped 8 bases, with 12 bases sitting between them. Germline V gene sequence: CDR1 LNHDA, CDR2 SQIVND (reference sequence). The CDR3, as DNA: TGTGCCAGTAGTCTTCAGGGGAGAGAAAAACTGTTTTTT. Translated, it gives CASSLQGREKLFF. Variable domain in full (rest from reference TRBV19 and TRBJ1-4): DGGITQSPKYLFRKEGQNVTLSCEQNLNHDAMYWYRQDPGQGLRLIYYSQIVNDFQKGDIAEGYSVSREKKESFPLTVTSAQKNPTAFYLCASSLQGREKLFFGSGTQLSVL.

The genes are TRBV5-4 and TRBJ2-7, with D possibly being TRBD1 (7 bases). Trimming took off 4 bases at V and 0 bases at J, with 11 bases between the two ends. This CDR3 spans 14 amino acids. Germline CDR1 and CDR2: SGHNT and YYREEE (reference sequence). The CDR3 DNA is TGTGCCAGCAGCGCGGGACAGAGCTCCTACGAGCAGTACTTC. It yields the protein CASSAGQSSYEQYF.

V is TRBV7-9 and J is TRBJ2-1; 12 nucleotides align to TRBD2. This CDR3 contains 17 residues. V lost 4 bases, J lost 8 bases, and 12 bases stayed unmatched. The germline CDR1 and CDR2 sequences are SEHNR and FQNEAQ (reference sequence). The CDR3 DNA reads as TGTGCCAGCAGCTCCCGGCACCTAGCGGGAGGGCCGGATGAGCAGTTCTTC. It codes for CASSSRHLAGGPDEQFF.

The V gene is TRBV5-4, the J gene TRBJ2-7, with 7 bases aligning to TRBD1. CDR1 is SGHNT and CDR2 is YYREEE in the germline V gene (reference sequence). V shed 4 bases and J 6 bases; nucleotides not matched to a gene: 13. The CDR3 is 15 residues long. The CDR3 here is CASSAPGQRKPEQYF. CDR3 sequence (DNA): TGTGCCAGCAGCGCCCCGGGACAGAGGAAGCCCGAGCAGTACTTC.

The CDR3 loop is CASSIALAARDEQFF. CDR3 coding DNA: TGTGCCAGCAGCATAGCCCTGGCGGCGAGGGATGAGCAGTTCTTC. The chain carries TRBV11-2 and TRBJ2-1; possibly TRBD2 for D (5 bases). The germline V and J ends were trimmed by 5 bases and 8 bases, with 19 bases remaining between them. Germline CDR1 and CDR2: SGHAT and FQNNGV. The CDR3 runs 15 residues.

The chain has TRBV7-3 and TRBJ1-1; D is unresolved. This CDR3 is 15 amino acids long. V gave up 2 bases and J gave up 5 bases, with 15 bases separating them. Germline-derived CDR1 and CDR2 are SGHTA and FQGTGA. The CDR3 DNA reads TGTGCCAGCAGCTTATTCGGCGGCGGGGAGACTGAAGCTTTCTTT. Its translation: CASSLFGGGETEAFF. Based on the CDR3 plus reference TRBV7-3 and TRBJ1-1, the full variable domain is GAGVSQTPSNKVTEKGKYVELRCDPISGHTALYWYRQSLGQGPEFLIYFQGTGAADDSGLPNDRFFAVRPEGSVSTLKIQRTERGDSAVYLCASSLFGGGETEAFFGQGTRLTVV.

This sequence joins TRBV6-2 or TRBV6-3 and TRBJ2-2; the match to TRBD2 covers 11 bases. Germline V gene data show CDR1 as MNHEY and CDR2 as SVGEGT. This CDR3 has 17 residues. V lost 1 base, J lost 1 base, and 2 bases stayed unmatched. The CDR3 sequence is CASSYFGTSGNTGELFF. The CDR3, as DNA: TGTGCCAGCAGTTACTTCGGGACTAGCGGGAACACCGGGGAGCTGTTTTTT.

The CDR3 reads CASSPGTGDSPLHF. CDR3 DNA sequence: TGCGCCAGCAGCCCGGGGACAGGAGATTCACCCCTCCACTTT. The rearrangement joins TRBV5-1 to TRBJ1-6; 8 nucleotides match TRBD1. CDR1 and CDR2 (germline): SGHRS, YFSETQ. The CDR3 has 14 residues. After removal of 4 bases from V and 8 bases from J, the junction contained 5 bases not matched to a gene.